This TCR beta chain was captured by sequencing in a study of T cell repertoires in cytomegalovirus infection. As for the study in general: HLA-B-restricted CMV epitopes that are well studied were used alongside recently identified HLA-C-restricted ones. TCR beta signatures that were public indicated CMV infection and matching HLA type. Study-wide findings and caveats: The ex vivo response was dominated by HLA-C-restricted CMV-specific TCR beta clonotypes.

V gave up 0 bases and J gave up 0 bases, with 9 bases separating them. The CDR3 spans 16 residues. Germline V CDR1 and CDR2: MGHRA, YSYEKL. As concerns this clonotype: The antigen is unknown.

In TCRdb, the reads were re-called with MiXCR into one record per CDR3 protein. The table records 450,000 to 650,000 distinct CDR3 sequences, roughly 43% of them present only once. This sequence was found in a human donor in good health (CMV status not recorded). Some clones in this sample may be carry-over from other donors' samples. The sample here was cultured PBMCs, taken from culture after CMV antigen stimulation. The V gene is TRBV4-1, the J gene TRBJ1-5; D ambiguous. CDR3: CASSQEPYYSNQPQHF. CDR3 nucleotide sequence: TGCGCCAGCAGCCAAGAGCCATACTATAGCAATCAGCCCCAGCATTTT.